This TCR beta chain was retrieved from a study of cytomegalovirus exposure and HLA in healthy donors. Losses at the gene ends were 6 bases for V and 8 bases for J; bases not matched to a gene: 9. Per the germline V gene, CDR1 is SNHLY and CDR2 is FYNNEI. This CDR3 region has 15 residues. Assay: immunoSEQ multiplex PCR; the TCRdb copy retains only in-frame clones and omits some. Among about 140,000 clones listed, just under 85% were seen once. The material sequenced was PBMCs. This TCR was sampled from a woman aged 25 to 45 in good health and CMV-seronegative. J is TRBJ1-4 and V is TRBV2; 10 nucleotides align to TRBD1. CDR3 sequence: CASRETGGPQEKLFF. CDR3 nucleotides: TGTGCCAGCAGGGAGACAGGGGGCCCGCAGGAAAAACTGTTTTTT.